Below, 26 T cell receptor beta chains from the same sample are listed, as sequenced in a study of identical twins. TCRdb re-called the 5' RACE reads with MiXCR, one entry per CDR3 protein. The sample has approximately 680,000 distinct CDR3 sequences; about 7.6% are singletons. The same specimen was also included in a second study, on yellow fever vaccine responses in identical twins.

The sample was PBMCs. The source is a woman under 30 in good health.

This clonotype was recorded many times. The J gene is TRBJ2-1, the V gene TRBV10-3; either TRBD1 or TRBD2 may supply D (6 bases each). Germline CDR1 is ENHRY and CDR2 is SYGVKD. The CDR3 length is 14 residues. V lost 10 bases and J lost 5, with 18 bases in between. CDR3 sequence: CATSSGGGDNEQFF. The CDR3 nucleotides are TGTGCCACATCATCCGGAGGGGGTGACAATGAGCAGTTCTTC.

This clonotype showed up just a few times. The chain links TRBV7-9 to TRBJ2-4, with 10 bases aligning to TRBD1. CDR1 SEHNR and CDR2 FQNEAQ come from the germline V gene (reference sequence). V gave up 5 bases and J gave up 7 bases; unmatched junction bases: 11. This CDR3 region has 16 residues. DNA for the CDR3: TGTGCCAGCAGCCCATGGGGACAGGGGACCTGGAACATTCAGTACTTC. It yields the protein CASSPWGQGTWNIQYF.

V gene TRBV29-1 combines with J gene TRBJ2-7; a weak D match, TRBD2 (5 bases). The CDR3 sequence is 15 residues long. Germline assignment: CDR1 SQVTM and CDR2 ANQGSEA. The V and J ends lost 1 base and 0 bases respectively, with 13 bases between them. The CDR3 region is CSVEGNRDSSYEQYF. The CDR3 nucleotides are TGCAGCGTTGAAGGAAATCGGGATAGCTCCTACGAGCAGTACTTC.

This clonotype was recorded many times. J is TRBJ2-5 and V is TRBV7-9; D possibly matches TRBD1 or TRBD2 (6 bases each). The CDR3 has 14 amino acids. Germline V lookup: CDR1 SEHNR, CDR2 FQNEAQ (reference sequence). Trimming pared 1 base from V and 5 bases from J, leaving 11 bases between. CDR3 DNA: TGTGCCAGCAGCTTAGTAGGAGGGGGGGAGACCCAGTACTTC. It yields the protein CASSLVGGGETQYF. Full variable domain (missing parts from reference TRBV7-9 and TRBJ2-5): DTGVSQNPRHKITKRGQNVTFRCDPISEHNRLYWYRQTLGQGPEFLTYFQNEAQLEKSRLLSDRFSAERPKGSFSTLEIQRTEQGDSAMYLCASSLVGGGETQYFGPGTRLLVL.

Many counts were recorded for this clonotype. V gene TRBV24-1 combines with J gene TRBJ2-1; 7 bases line up with TRBD2. Germline V gene lookup returns CDR1 KGHDR and CDR2 SFDVKD. The CDR3 totals 15 residues. The V and J ends lost 3 bases and 3 bases, in that order; junction bases with no gene match: 4. The CDR3 sequence is CATSDITGGYNEQFF. The CDR3 DNA sequence: TGTGCCACCAGTGATATCACGGGGGGCTACAATGAGCAGTTCTTC.

The sample holds a few counts of this clonotype. The chain employs TRBV20-1 and TRBJ2-1; D assignment may be TRBD1 or TRBD2 (5 bases each). The germline CDR1 and CDR2 sequences are DFQATT and SNEGSKA (reference sequence). The CDR3 runs to 17 residues. V dropped 3 bases and J dropped 0 bases, with 18 bases sitting between them. The CDR3 DNA is TGCAGTGCTAGCCCCGAGGGGAACAGGCGCTCCTACAATGAGCAGTTCTTC. The encoded protein is CSASPEGNRRSYNEQFF.

This clonotype was recorded many times. V and J are TRBV12-3 or TRBV12-4 and TRBJ1-5; 8 bases agree with TRBD1. CDR3 length: 16 amino acids. With 5 bases clipped from V and 7 bases from J, the junction kept 13 bases outside the gene matches. CDR3 DNA: TGTGCCAGCAGTCCCCCCCCGACAGGGGAGGGCCAGCCCCAGCATTTT. Its translation is CASSPPPTGEGQPQHF.

This sequence joins TRBV6-5 and TRBJ2-5; 7 nucleotides align to TRBD1. Looked up from germline, CDR1 is MNHEY and CDR2 is SVGAGI. With 2 bases clipped from V and 4 bases from J, the junction kept 7 bases outside the gene matches. The CDR3 spans 15 residues. CDR3: CASSYERDSSETQYF. CDR3 coding DNA: TGTGCCAGCAGTTACGAGAGGGACAGCTCAGAGACCCAGTACTTC.

J is TRBJ1-1 and V is TRBV7-8; D gene ambiguous. The germline CDR1 and CDR2 sequences are SGHVS and FQNEAQ. The CDR3 runs 15 residues. Trimming took off 3 bases at V and 5 bases at J, with 16 bases between the two ends. DNA for the CDR3: TGTGCCAGCAGCTTCCCCGGTTTTCCGTTGACTGAAGCTTTCTTT. It yields the protein CASSFPGFPLTEAFF.

This clonotype was counted only a few times. V gene TRBV3-1 combines with J gene TRBJ1-5; D is unclear. The V gene's germline CDR1 is LGHDT and CDR2 YNNKEL (reference sequence). The CDR3 covers 15 residues. The V end lost 0 bases, the J end lost 6 bases, and 12 bases lay between the germline ends. The CDR3 bases are TGTGCCAGCAGCCAAGATCGGCGATCGAGTCAGCCCCAGCATTTT. Amino acids: CASSQDRRSSQPQHF.

About this clonotype itself: This sequence may be a read error, since a much larger clone differs from it by one base. This chain connects TRBV11-2 to TRBJ2-2; 8 positions agree with TRBD2. Germline values: CDR1 SGHAT, CDR2 FQNNGV. The CDR3 runs 14 residues. Trimming took 7 bases from V and 4 from J; bases not matched to a gene: 5. CDR3 amino acids: CASTGLAPTGELFF. The DNA of the CDR3 is TGTGCCAGCACTGGACTAGCACCCACCGGGGAGCTGTTTTTT. Based on the CDR3 plus reference TRBV11-2 and TRBJ2-2, the full variable domain is EAGVAQSPRYKIIEKRQSVAFWCNPISGHATLYWYQQILGQGPKLLIQFQNNGVVDDSQLPKDRFSAERLKGVDSTLKIQPAKLEDSAVYLCASTGLAPTGELFFGEGSRLTVL.

There are many counts of this clonotype. The chain has TRBV2 and TRBJ2-1, with D perhaps TRBD2 (6 bases). Germline V lookup: CDR1 SNHLY, CDR2 FYNNEI. V was shortened by 0 bases and J by 9 bases, with 15 bases between the two germline ends. This CDR3 is built from 15 residues. In nucleotides, the CDR3 is TGTGCCAGCAGTGAAGCCCGGGCGGGGTCTGCTGAGCAGTTCTTC. The encoded protein is CASSEARAGSAEQFF.

The table lists this clonotype with many counts. The chain recombines TRBV5-4 with TRBJ2-2, with TRBD1 identical over 7 bases. The trim removed 3 bases at V and 5 bases at J, leaving 19 bases unmatched. This CDR3 spans 19 amino acids. Germline V lookup: CDR1 SGHNT, CDR2 YYREEE (reference sequence). CDR3 in amino acids: CASSSVKGQSSSRTGELFF. The CDR3 nucleotides are TGTGCCAGCAGCTCGGTAAAGGGACAGTCAAGTTCGAGGACCGGGGAGCTGTTTTTT.

Many counts were recorded for this clonotype. The J gene is TRBJ2-5, the V gene TRBV9; D uncertain. The germline CDR1 and CDR2 sequences are SGDLS and YYNGEE. The CDR3 is 14 amino acids. V dropped 0 bases and J dropped 3 bases, with 9 bases sitting between them. The CDR3 sequence is CASSVESGEETQYF. The CDR3, as DNA: TGTGCCAGCAGCGTAGAGAGTGGGGAAGAGACCCAGTACTTC. The full variable domain, with the rest looked up from reference TRBV9 and TRBJ2-5, is DSGVTQTPKHLITATGQRVTLRCSPRSGDLSVYWYQQSLDQGLQFLIQYYNGEERAKGNILERFSAQQFPDLHSELNLSSLELGDSALYFCASSVESGEETQYFGPGTRLLVL.

This clonotype was observed many times. The chain has TRBV5-1 and TRBJ2-2; D unclear. The CDR3 covers 12 residues. The ends were cut back, 2 bases at V and 3 bases at J, with 2 bases in the middle. Per germline, CDR1 SGHRS and CDR2 YFSETQ. CDR3 sequence (DNA): TGCGCCAGCAGCTTCCACACCGGGGAGCTGTTTTTT. This sequence encodes CASSFHTGELFF.

The chain uses TRBV7-9 and TRBJ2-2, with a possible D match to TRBD1 (6 bases). With 7 bases removed from V and 0 bases from J, the gap between germline ends came to 15 bases. The germline gives CDR1 SEHNR, CDR2 FQNEAQ (reference sequence). This CDR3 comprises 16 residues. The CDR3 loop is CASTLHRTANTGELFF. The DNA for the CDR3 is TGTGCCAGCACCCTCCATAGGACAGCGAACACCGGGGAGCTGTTTTTT.

This clonotype was detected ten times or more. V is TRBV10-3 and J is TRBJ2-2; D might be TRBD1 (6 bases). The CDR3 totals 14 residues. Trimming removed 2 bases from V and 4 bases from J, with 8 bases in between. Germline V gives CDR1 ENHRY, CDR2 SYGVKD. The CDR3 DNA follows: TGTGCCATCAGTGAGCAACAGGGCACCGGGGAGCTGTTTTTT. Protein product: CAISEQQGTGELFF.

This clonotype was seen many times. The chain couples TRBV6-5 to TRBJ1-2, with a weak D call TRBD1 (6 bases). This CDR3 is built from 12 residues. In germline, CDR1 is MNHEY, CDR2 SVGAGI. Trimming removed 8 bases from V and 4 bases from J, with 11 bases in between. CDR3 in amino acids: CASGWTVYGYTF. The CDR3 DNA follows: TGTGCCAGCGGCTGGACAGTCTATGGCTACACCTTC.

The rearrangement joins TRBV20-1 to TRBJ2-2; the D gene is possibly TRBD1 (6 bases). The ends were cut back, 6 bases at V and 4 bases at J, with 15 bases in the middle. Germline CDR1 is DFQATT and CDR2 is SNEGSKA (reference sequence). The CDR3 totals 14 residues. CDR3 DNA: TGCAGTGCCCCCCAGGGGTTGGGCACCGGGGAGCTGTTTTTT. It codes for CSAPQGLGTGELFF.

Ten or more counts support this clonotype. The gene calls are TRBV9 and TRBJ2-1; 9 positions match TRBD2. The CDR3 length is 15 residues. J lost 6 bases, V lost 1 base, and 5 bases had no gene match. Germline CDR1 and CDR2: SGDLS and YYNGEE. The CDR3 DNA reads as TGTGCCAGCAGCGTACGTGTAGCGGGAGTCAATGAGCAGTTCTTC. Translated: CASSVRVAGVNEQFF.

This clonotype was detected a few times. V is TRBV14 and J is TRBJ2-1, with D maybe TRBD1 (5 bases). The V end lost 0 bases, the J end lost 5 bases, and 5 bases lay between the germline ends. Germline loops: CDR1 SGHDN, CDR2 FVKESK. This CDR3 is built from 13 residues. CDR3 nucleotide sequence: TGTGCCAGCAGCCAAGAGACAGACAATGAGCAGTTCTTC. Encoded protein: CASSQETDNEQFF.

The V gene is TRBV11-2, the J gene TRBJ1-1; D gene uncertain. The CDR3 covers 15 residues. V shed 1 base and J shed 5 bases, with 14 bases lying between them. Germline V CDR1 and CDR2: SGHAT, FQNNGV. In DNA, the CDR3 is TGTGCCAGCAGCTTAGGATCCGGGTGGAATACTGAAGCTTTCTTT. Its translation is CASSLGSGWNTEAFF.

This clonotype was seen more than once but under ten times. The chain employs TRBV14 and TRBJ2-3; possibly TRBD1 or TRBD2 for D (6 bases each). There are 17 residues in the CDR3. V was cut by 1 base and J by 4 bases, with 18 bases left in between. Germline CDR1 is SGHDN and CDR2 is FVKESK. The DNA for the CDR3 is TGTGCCAGCAGCCAAGTCAGGGGCACCCAGCGGGCAGATACGCAGTATTTT. Translating it yields CASSQVRGTQRADTQYF.

The chain has TRBV11-2 and TRBJ2-2, with D perhaps TRBD1 (6 bases). Germline V CDR1 and CDR2: SGHAT, FQNNGV. Trimming took 10 bases from V and 1 from J, leaving 22 bases between them. The CDR3 totals 17 residues. DNA of the CDR3: TGTGCCACCAACAAAGGGGGACGAGGGGGGAACACCGGGGAGCTGTTTTTT. It encodes CATNKGGRGGNTGELFF.

The gene calls are TRBV19 and TRBJ2-1; 8 nucleotides match TRBD1. This CDR3 is 16 amino acids long. Losses at the gene ends were 7 bases for V and 4 bases for J; bases not matched to a gene: 12. Germline CDR1 reads LNHDA; CDR2 reads SQIVND (reference sequence). The CDR3 region is CASNPTGQGRYNEQFF. CDR3 coding DNA: TGTGCCAGTAACCCGACTGGACAGGGACGATACAATGAGCAGTTCTTC.

This clonotype was observed at least ten times. This sequence joins TRBV19 and TRBJ1-5; D may be TRBD1 (5 bases). The CDR3 is 14 amino acids. Per germline, CDR1 LNHDA and CDR2 SQIVND (reference sequence). V was cut by 5 bases and J by 4 bases, with 12 bases left in between. The DNA of the CDR3 is TGTGCCAGTAGTGGGGGGTTTTTAAATCAGCCCCAGCATTTT. Its translation is CASSGGFLNQPQHF.